One and the same sample provided the 13 T cell receptor beta chains below, sequenced in a study of T cell responses to AZD1222 COVID-19 vaccine. TCRdb's table, derived via immunoSEQ multiplex PCR, lists solely in-frame clones and lacks some. The data show 150,000 to 200,000 clones, 90% to 95% seen once. The sample was peripheral blood, taken 28 days after the second AZD1222 dose. The receptors here all came from an adult who received the AZD1222 COVID-19 vaccine.

The chain links TRBV11-2 to TRBJ1-4; maybe TRBD1 (5 bases). The CDR3 is made up of 18 amino acids. The V gene's germline CDR1 is SGHAT and CDR2 FQNNGV. V lost 0 bases to trimming and J lost 4 bases, with 18 bases between them. In nucleotides, the CDR3 is TGTGCCAGCAGCTTAGATCGGTCAGGGCTCCGAAATAATGAAAAACTGTTTTTT. Translation: CASSLDRSGLRNNEKLFF.

The chain has TRBV3-1 (or the pseudogene TRBV3-2) and TRBJ2-7; possibly TRBD1 for D (7 bases). The V gene's germline CDR1 is LGHDT and CDR2 YNNKEL (reference sequence). The V end was cut by 5 bases, the J end by 2 bases, with 13 bases between. The CDR3 extends over 14 amino acids. CDR3 bases: TGTGCCAGCAGCAGGAGGGGGCAAACCTACGAGCAGTACTTC. Its translation is CASSRRGQTYEQYF.

The CDR3 sequence is CASSLWRAQFF. The DNA of the CDR3 is TGTGCCAGCAGTTTATGGCGGGCGCAGTTCTTC. V gene TRBV28 combines with J gene TRBJ2-1; possible D gene TRBD2, 5 bases. This CDR3 has 11 amino acids. Germline CDR1 MDHEN, CDR2 SYDVKM. The V end lost 0 bases, the J end lost 12 bases, and 6 bases lay between the germline ends.

The chain carries TRBV5-4 and TRBJ2-5, with TRBD1 as a possible D gene (7 bases). The germline CDR1 and CDR2 sequences are SGHNT and YYREEE (reference sequence). This CDR3 has 16 amino acids. The V end lost 3 bases, the J end lost 5 bases, and 20 bases lay between the germline ends. DNA of the CDR3: TGTGCCAGCAGCTCCGTGAGGAGGGGGCTCTCGGAGACCCAGTACTTC. Protein product: CASSSVRRGLSETQYF.

Worth noting for this clone: Relative to the germline gene, one junction end is altered; a read error may explain this. The rearrangement links TRBV7-7 to TRBJ2-3; TRBD2 matches 8 bases. Germline assignment: CDR1 SSHAT and CDR2 FNYEAQ (reference sequence). The CDR3 runs 15 residues. The CDR3: CASSSDAGGIDTQYF. The CDR3 nucleotides read TGTGCTAGCAGCTCGGACGCGGGGGGAATAGATACGCAGTATTTT.

The gene calls are TRBV19 and TRBJ1-1; D perhaps matches TRBD1 (5 bases). V was pared by 3 bases and J by 4 bases, with 9 bases between. Per the germline V gene, CDR1 is LNHDA and CDR2 is SQIVND (reference sequence). CDR3 length equals 13 residues. The CDR3: CASSMSGFTEAFF. As DNA, the CDR3 is TGTGCCAGTAGTATGTCAGGGTTCACTGAAGCTTTCTTT.

The CDR3 region has the DNA TGTGCCAGCAAAGCGGGCAATGAGCAGTTCTTC. Encoded protein: CASKAGNEQFF. The rearrangement links TRBV12-3 or TRBV12-4 to TRBJ2-1, with TRBD2 as a possible D gene (6 bases). V was clipped by 7 bases and J by 6 bases, with 7 bases between them. The length of the CDR3 is 11 residues.

This clone has more than one count but fewer than ten. The V gene is TRBV7-2, the J gene TRBJ2-7; the D call may be TRBD1 or TRBD2 (6 bases each). The CDR3 has 14 residues. V was clipped by 1 base and J by 2 bases, with 9 bases between them. Per germline, CDR1 SGHTA and CDR2 FQGNSA. In DNA, the CDR3 is TGTGCCAGCAGCTTAGGGGGGGCCCCCTACGAGCAGTACTTC. Translating gives CASSLGGAPYEQYF. The full variable domain, completed using reference TRBV7-2 and TRBJ2-7, is GAGVSQSPSNKVTEKGKDVELRCDPISGHTALYWYRQSLGQGLEFLIYFQGNSAPDKSGLPSDRFSAERTGGSVSTLTIQRTQQEDSAVYLCASSLGGAPYEQYFGPGTRLTVT.

V and J are TRBV27 and TRBJ2-3, with 9 bases that match TRBD1. The germline V gene encodes CDR1 MNHEY and CDR2 SMNVEV (reference sequence). This CDR3 comprises 16 residues. J gave up 0 bases and V 4 bases, and 5 bases lay outside the gene matches. CDR3 DNA: TGTGCCAGCAGTTCCCCACAGGGGGCAAGCACAGATACGCAGTATTTT. It is translated as CASSSPQGASTDTQYF.

The gene calls are TRBV15 and TRBJ1-1; 9 bases align to TRBD1. With V trimmed by 2 bases and J by 5 bases, 6 bases remained unmatched. Germline V gives CDR1 LNHNV, CDR2 YYDKDF (reference sequence). The CDR3 totals 15 residues. For the CDR3, the DNA is TGTGCCACCAGCAGACCGGGACAGGGAAGAACTGAAGCTTTCTTT. Protein: CATSRPGQGRTEAFF.

J is TRBJ1-6 and V is TRBV6-2 or TRBV6-3, with 9 nucleotides matching TRBD1. V lost 6 bases to trimming and J lost 5 bases; unmatched junction nucleotides: 11. This CDR3 comprises 17 residues. Germline V lookup: CDR1 MNHEY, CDR2 SVGEGT. CDR3 in amino acids: CASSPWGQGYNNSPLHF. CDR3 bases: TGTGCCAGCAGCCCTTGGGGACAGGGTTATAATAATTCACCCCTCCACTTT.

J is TRBJ1-1 and V is TRBV4-1; TRBD1 matches 8 bases. The CDR3 contains 15 residues. V lost 0 bases, J lost 1 base, and 1 base stayed unmatched. Germline V gene sequence: CDR1 MGHRA, CDR2 YSYEKL. The CDR3 region is CASSQDDRGNTEAFF. In DNA form, the CDR3 reads TGCGCCAGCAGCCAAGACGACAGGGGGAACACTGAAGCTTTCTTT.

This clone has only one observation. J is TRBJ2-4 and V is TRBV4-1; D possibly corresponds to TRBD2 (6 bases). Germline loops: CDR1 MGHRA, CDR2 YSYEKL. Between the trimmed V and J ends, which lost 4 bases and 3 bases, there was a span of 13 bases. The CDR3 runs 15 residues. CDR3 in DNA: TGCGCCAGCAGCCCAGTAGCGGTGGACAAAAACATTCAGTACTTC. It translates to CASSPVAVDKNIQYF.